This TCR beta chain was recovered during a study of OX40 agonist ivuxolimab in advanced cancers. Looked up from germline, CDR1 is MGHRA and CDR2 is YSYEKL. J was trimmed by 5 bases and V by 4 bases; bases with no gene match: 10. This CDR3 is built from 17 residues. TCRdb's table, derived via immunoSEQ multiplex PCR, lists solely in-frame clones and lacks some. Among about 98,000 clones listed, 70% to 90% were seen once. The chain has TRBV4-1 and TRBJ1-4, with TRBD1 matching over 10 bases. The receptor was derived from an adult with an advanced solid tumor such as melanoma, head and neck, liver or kidney cancer. The starting material was CD4+ or CD8+ T cells sorted from blood, obtained in a trial of the OX40 agonist ivuxolimab. The CDR3 DNA reads as TGCGCCAGCAGCCTAACCGGGACAGGGGCTTCAAATGAAAAACTGTTTTTT. It codes for CASSLTGTGASNEKLFF.